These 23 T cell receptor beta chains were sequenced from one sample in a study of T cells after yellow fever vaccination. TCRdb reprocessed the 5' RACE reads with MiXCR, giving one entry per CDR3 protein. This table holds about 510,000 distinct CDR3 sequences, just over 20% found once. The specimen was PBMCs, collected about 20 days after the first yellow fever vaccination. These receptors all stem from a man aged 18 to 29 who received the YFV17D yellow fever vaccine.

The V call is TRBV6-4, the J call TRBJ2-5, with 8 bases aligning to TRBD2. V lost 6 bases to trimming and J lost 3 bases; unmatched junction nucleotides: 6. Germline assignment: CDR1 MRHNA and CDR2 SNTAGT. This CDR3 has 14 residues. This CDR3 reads CASRPAGAEETQYF. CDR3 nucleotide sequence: TGTGCCAGCAGACCAGCGGGGGCGGAAGAGACCCAGTACTTC.

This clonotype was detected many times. This CDR3 reads CASRSGTSGFTGELFF. The CDR3 nucleotides are TGCGCCAGCAGATCCGGGACTAGCGGGTTCACCGGGGAGCTGTTTTTT. This sequence joins TRBV5-1 and TRBJ2-2, with 12 nucleotides matching TRBD2. Germline V lookup: CDR1 SGHRS, CDR2 YFSETQ. CDR3 size: 16 residues. V lost 5 bases to trimming and J lost 4 bases; unmatched junction nucleotides: 6.

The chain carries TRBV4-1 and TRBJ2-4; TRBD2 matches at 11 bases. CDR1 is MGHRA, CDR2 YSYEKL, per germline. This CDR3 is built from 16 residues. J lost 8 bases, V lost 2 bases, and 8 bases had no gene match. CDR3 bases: TGCGCCAGCAGCCAAATTAGCGGGGGGGCCGCGGACATTCAGTACTTC. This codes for CASSQISGGAADIQYF.

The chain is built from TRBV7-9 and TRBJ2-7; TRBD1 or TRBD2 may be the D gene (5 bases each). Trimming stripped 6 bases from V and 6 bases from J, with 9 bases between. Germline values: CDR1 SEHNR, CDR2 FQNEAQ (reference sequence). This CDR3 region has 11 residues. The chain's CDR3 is CASRGPSEQYF. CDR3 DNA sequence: TGTGCCAGCAGGGGACCTTCCGAGCAGTACTTC.

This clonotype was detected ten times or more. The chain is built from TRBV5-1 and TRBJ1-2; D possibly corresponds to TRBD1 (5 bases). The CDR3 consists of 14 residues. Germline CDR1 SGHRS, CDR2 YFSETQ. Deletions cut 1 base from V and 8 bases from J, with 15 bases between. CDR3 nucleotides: TGCGCCAGCAGCTTGTCAGGGTATGGTCAAGGCTACACCTTC. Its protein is CASSLSGYGQGYTF. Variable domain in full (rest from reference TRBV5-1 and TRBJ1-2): KAGVTQTPRYLIKTRGQQVTLSCSPISGHRSVSWYQQTPGQGLQFLFEYFSETQRNKGNFPGRFSGRQFSNSRSEMNVSTLELGDSALYLCASSLSGYGQGYTFGSGTRLTVV.

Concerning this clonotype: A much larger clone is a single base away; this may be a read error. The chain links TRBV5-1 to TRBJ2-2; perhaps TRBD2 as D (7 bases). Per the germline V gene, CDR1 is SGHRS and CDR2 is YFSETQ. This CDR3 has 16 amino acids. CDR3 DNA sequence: TGCGCCAGCAGCTTGGCCTCGGGGGGCCCTCCCGGGGAGCAGTTTTTT. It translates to CASSLASGGPPGEQFF.

The CDR3 loop is CASSEGQGASEQFF. CDR3 DNA sequence: TGTGCCAGCAGTGAAGGACAGGGGGCAAGTGAGCAGTTCTTC. The chain employs TRBV2 and TRBJ2-1; TRBD1 agrees at 10 bases. The junction had 3 bases not matched to a gene; V was cut back by 1 base and J by 9 bases. This CDR3 has 14 amino acids. The germline V gene encodes CDR1 SNHLY and CDR2 FYNNEI.

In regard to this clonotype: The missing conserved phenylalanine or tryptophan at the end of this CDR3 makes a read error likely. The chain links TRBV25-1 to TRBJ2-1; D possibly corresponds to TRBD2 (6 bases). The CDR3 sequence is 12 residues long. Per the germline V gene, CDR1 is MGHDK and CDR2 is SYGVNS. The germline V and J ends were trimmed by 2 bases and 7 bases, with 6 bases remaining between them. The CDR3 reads CASSEGGNEQFS. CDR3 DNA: TGTGCCAGCAGTGAAGGGGGGAATGAGCAGTTCTCC.

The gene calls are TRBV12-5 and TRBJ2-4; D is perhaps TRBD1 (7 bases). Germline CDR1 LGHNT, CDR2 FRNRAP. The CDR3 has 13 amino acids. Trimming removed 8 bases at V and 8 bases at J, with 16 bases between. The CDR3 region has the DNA TGTGCTAGTAGTAGACAGGGAGGCCACATTCAGTACTTC. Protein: CASSRQGGHIQYF.

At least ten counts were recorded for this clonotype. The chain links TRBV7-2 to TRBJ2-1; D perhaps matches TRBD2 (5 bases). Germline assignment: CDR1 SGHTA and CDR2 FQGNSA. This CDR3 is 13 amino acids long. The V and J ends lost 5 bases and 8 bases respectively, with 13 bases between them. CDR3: CASSPLLGDEQFF. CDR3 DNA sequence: TGTGCCAGCAGCCCACTACTCGGGGATGAGCAGTTCTTC. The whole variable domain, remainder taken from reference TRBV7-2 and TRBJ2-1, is GAGVSQSPSNKVTEKGKDVELRCDPISGHTALYWYRQSLGQGLEFLIYFQGNSAPDKSGLPSDRFSAERTGGSVSTLTIQRTQQEDSAVYLCASSPLLGDEQFFGPGTRLTVL.

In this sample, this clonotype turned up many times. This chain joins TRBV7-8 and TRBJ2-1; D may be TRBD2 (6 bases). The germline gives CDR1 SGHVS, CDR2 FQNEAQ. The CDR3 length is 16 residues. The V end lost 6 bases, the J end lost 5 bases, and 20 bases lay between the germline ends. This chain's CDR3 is CASSFGRGRPNNEQFF. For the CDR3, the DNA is TGTGCCAGCAGTTTCGGCCGAGGGAGGCCGAACAATGAGCAGTTCTTC. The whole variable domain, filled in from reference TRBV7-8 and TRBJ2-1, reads GAGVSQSPRYKVAKRGQDVALRCDPISGHVSLFWYQQALGQGPEFLTYFQNEAQLDKSGLPSDRFFAERPEGSVSTLKIQRTQQEDSAVYLCASSFGRGRPNNEQFFGPGTRLTVL.

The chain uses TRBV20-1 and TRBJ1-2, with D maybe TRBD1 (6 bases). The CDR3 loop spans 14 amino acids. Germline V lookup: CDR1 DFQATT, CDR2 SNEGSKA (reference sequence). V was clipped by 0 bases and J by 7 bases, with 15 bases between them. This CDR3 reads CSARDPRTVRGYTF. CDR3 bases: TGCAGTGCTAGAGATCCCCGGACAGTCCGTGGCTACACCTTC.

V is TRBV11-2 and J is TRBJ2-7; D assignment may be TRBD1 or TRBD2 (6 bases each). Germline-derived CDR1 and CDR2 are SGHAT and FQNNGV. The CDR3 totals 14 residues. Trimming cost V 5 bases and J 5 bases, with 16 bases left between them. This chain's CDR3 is CASSPGTGAHEQYV. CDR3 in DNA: TGTGCCAGCAGCCCCGGGACGGGGGCGCACGAGCAGTACGTC.

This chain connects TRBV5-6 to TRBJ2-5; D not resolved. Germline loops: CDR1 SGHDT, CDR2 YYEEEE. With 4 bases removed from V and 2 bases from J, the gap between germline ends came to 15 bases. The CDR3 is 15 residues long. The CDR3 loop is CASSLPNVMQETQYF. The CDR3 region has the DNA TGTGCCAGCAGCCTCCCAAACGTAATGCAAGAGACCCAGTACTTC.

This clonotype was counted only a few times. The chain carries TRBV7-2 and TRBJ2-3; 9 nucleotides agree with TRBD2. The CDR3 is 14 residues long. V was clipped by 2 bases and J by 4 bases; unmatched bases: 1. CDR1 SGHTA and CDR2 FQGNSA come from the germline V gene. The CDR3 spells CASSLLAGPDTQYF. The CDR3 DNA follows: TGTGCCAGCAGCTTACTAGCGGGGCCAGATACGCAGTATTTT.

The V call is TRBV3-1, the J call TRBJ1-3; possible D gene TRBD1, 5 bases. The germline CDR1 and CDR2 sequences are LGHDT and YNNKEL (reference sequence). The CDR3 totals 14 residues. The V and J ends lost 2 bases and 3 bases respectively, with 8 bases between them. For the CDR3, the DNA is TGTGCCAGCAGCCAATTCAGGGATGGAAACACCATATATTTT. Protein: CASSQFRDGNTIYF.

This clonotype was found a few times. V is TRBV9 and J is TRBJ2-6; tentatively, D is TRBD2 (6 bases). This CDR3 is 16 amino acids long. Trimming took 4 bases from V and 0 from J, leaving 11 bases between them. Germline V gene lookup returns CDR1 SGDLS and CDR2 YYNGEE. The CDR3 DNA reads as TGTGCCAGCAGCCAATCGGGGGTCTCTGGGGCCAACGTCCTGACTTTC. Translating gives CASSQSGVSGANVLTF.

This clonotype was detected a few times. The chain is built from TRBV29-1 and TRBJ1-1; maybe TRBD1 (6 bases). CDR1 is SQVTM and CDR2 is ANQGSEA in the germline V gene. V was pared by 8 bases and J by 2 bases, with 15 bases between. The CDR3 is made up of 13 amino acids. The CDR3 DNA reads TGCAGCTTCTCAGGGGCCCCTAACACTGAAGCTTTCTTT. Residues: CSFSGAPNTEAFF.

This chain's CDR3 is CASLGGGDEQFF. Here the CDR3 DNA reads TGCGCCAGCCTCGGGGGGGGCGATGAGCAGTTCTTC. This chain links TRBV5-1 with TRBJ2-1; 8 bases fit TRBD2. From germline, CDR1 is SGHRS and CDR2 YFSETQ. Trimming took 7 bases from V and 8 from J; bases not matched to a gene: 5. The CDR3 extends over 12 amino acids.

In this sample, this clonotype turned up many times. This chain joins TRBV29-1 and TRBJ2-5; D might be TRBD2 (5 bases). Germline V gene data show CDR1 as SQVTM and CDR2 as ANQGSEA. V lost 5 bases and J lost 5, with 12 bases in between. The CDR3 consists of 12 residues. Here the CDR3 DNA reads TGCAGCGTTTTCGGGGTTCAGGAGACCCAGTACTTC. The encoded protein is CSVFGVQETQYF.

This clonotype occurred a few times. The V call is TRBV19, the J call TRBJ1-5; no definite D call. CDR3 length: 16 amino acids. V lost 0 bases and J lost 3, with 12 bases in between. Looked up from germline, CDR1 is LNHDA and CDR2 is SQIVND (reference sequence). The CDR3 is CASSIEELGYNQPQHF. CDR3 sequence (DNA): TGTGCCAGTAGTATAGAGGAGTTAGGGTACAATCAGCCCCAGCATTTT. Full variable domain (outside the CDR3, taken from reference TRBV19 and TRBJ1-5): DGGITQSPKYLFRKEGQNVTLSCEQNLNHDAMYWYRQDPGQGLRLIYYSQIVNDFQKGDIAEGYSVSREKKESFPLTVTSAQKNPTAFYLCASSIEELGYNQPQHFGDGTRLSIL.

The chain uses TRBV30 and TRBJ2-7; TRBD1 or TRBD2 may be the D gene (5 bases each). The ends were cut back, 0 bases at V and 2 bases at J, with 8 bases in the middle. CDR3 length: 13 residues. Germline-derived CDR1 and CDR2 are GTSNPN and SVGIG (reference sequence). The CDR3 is CAWSVGDAYEQYF. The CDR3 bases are TGTGCCTGGAGTGTTGGGGACGCCTACGAGCAGTACTTC. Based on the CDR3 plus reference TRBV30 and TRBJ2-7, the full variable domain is SQTIHQWPATLVQPVGSPLSLECTVEGTSNPNLYWYRQAAGRGLQLLFYSVGIGQISSEVPQNLSASRPQDRQFILSSKKLLLSDSGFYLCAWSVGDAYEQYFGPGTRLTVT.

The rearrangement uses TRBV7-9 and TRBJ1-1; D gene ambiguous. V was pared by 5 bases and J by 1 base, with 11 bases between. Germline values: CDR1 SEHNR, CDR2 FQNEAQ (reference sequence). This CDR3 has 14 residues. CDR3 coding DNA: TGTGCCAGCAGCCCCCCCGCGGGGAACACTGAAGCTTTCTTT. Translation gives CASSPPAGNTEAFF.